This T cell receptor (beta chain) was recovered during a study of cytomegalovirus exposure and HLA in healthy donors. Study details: From some 190 million T cells, an earlier analysis saw 120 million or so unique TCR beta sequences.

By share, this clone ranks as medium-sized. CDR1 and CDR2 (germline): SGHVS, FQNEAQ. V shed 5 bases and J shed 5 bases, with 19 bases lying between them. The CDR3 consists of 15 residues. The PCR employed 60 Vbeta primers together with 13 Jbeta primers. The data were produced by immunoSEQ multiplex PCR, yet TCRdb's version contains in-frame clones alone and is incomplete. Among 100,000 to 120,000 clones listed, around 68% were seen once. The rearrangement links TRBV7-8 to TRBJ2-7; a weak D match, TRBD2 (5 bases). The sample taken for sequencing was PBMCs. This clonotype was sampled from a woman aged 40 to 55 in good health and CMV-seropositive. The CDR3 DNA follows: TGTGCCAGCAGCCCAGGCCCCGGGAACCTACACGAGCAGTACTTC. This gives the protein CASSPGPGNLHEQYF.